The clone carrying this TCR beta chain was found a few times. The antigen remains unidentified. V dropped 4 bases and J dropped 9 bases, with 13 bases sitting between them. The CDR3 has 13 residues. Germline CDR1 and CDR2: SGHTA and FQGTGA. The data stem from a study of beta chain features in type 1 diabetes. Findings and limits, study-wide: A pattern of fewer insertions and more deletions at VDJ junctions was seen in type 1 diabetes patients. TCRB CDR3s from Type 1 diabetes patients were moderately but significantly shorter in all four CD4+ subsets. Compared to healthy donors, patients appeared to have naive, central memory and Treg TCRB repertoires that were more alike.

The isolated RNA, all of it, was reverse transcribed, so expressed TCRB transcripts were what got sequenced. The method was immunoSEQ multiplex PCR; TCRdb's version includes in-frame clones alone and lacks a portion of them. The sample has 600,000 to 700,000 clones, around an eighth seen once. V usage is TRBV7-3 and J usage is TRBJ2-1; D is possibly TRBD2 (6 bases). This TCR was sampled from a man aged 18 to 29 with type 1 diabetes. Sequenced input: naive CD4+ T cells from blood. The CDR3 here is CASSSYTGVEQFF. The CDR3 region has the DNA TGTGCCAGCAGCTCTTATACGGGGGTTGAGCAGTTCTTC.